This record covers a single T cell receptor (beta chain). No antigen is known for it. Produced via immunoSEQ multiplex PCR; TCRdb's table is partial and in-frame only. In the table there are around 100,000 clones, 86% of which are singletons. Germline lookup yields CDR1 SGHAT and CDR2 FQNNGV. V lost 7 bases and J lost 4, with 11 bases in between. This CDR3 has 13 amino acids. This sample is part of a study of T cell responses to AZD1222 COVID-19 vaccine. Overall study results and limits: Mostly white British, mostly female donors; authors suggested clonal diversity may be underestimated. Among AZD1222 vaccinees, only six or seven were seropositive at baseline.

The origin of this receptor is an adult in good health. The specimen was peripheral blood, collected on day 0 of AZD1222 vaccination. The rearrangement links TRBV11-2 to TRBJ1-3; D gene ambiguous. CDR3 in DNA: TGTGCCAGCACCCAGACAAGAGGAAACACCATATATTTT. Amino acid sequence: CASTQTRGNTIYF. Based on the CDR3 plus reference TRBV11-2 and TRBJ1-3, the full variable domain is EAGVAQSPRYKIIEKRQSVAFWCNPISGHATLYWYQQILGQGPKLLIQFQNNGVVDDSQLPKDRFSAERLKGVDSTLKIQPAKLEDSAVYLCASTQTRGNTIYFGEGSWLTVV.